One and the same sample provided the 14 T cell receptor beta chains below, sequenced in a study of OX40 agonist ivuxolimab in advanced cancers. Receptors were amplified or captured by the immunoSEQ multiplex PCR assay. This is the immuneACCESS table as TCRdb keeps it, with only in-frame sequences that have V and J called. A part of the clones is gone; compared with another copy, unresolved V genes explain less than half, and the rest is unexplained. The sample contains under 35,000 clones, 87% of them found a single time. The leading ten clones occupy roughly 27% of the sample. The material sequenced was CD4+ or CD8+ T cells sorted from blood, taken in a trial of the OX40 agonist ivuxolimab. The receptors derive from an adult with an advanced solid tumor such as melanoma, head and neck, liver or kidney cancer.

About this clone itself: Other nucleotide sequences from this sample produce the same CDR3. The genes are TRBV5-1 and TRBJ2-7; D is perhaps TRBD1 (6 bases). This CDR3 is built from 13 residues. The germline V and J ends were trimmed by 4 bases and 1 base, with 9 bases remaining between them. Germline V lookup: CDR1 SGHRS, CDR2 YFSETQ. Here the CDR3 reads CASSLGQSYEQYF. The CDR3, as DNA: TGCGCCAGCAGCCTGGGACAATCCTACGAGCAGTACTTC.

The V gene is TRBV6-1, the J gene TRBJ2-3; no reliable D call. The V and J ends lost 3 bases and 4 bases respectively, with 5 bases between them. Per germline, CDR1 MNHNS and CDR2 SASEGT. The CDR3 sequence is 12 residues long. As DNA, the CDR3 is TGTGCCAGCAGTGAGGCCGCAGATACGCAGTATTTT. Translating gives CASSEAADTQYF.

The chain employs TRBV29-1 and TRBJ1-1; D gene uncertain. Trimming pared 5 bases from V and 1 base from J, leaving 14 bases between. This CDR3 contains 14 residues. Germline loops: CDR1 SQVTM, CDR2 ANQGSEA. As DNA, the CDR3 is TGCAGCGTTCGGGGAGACATCCAGAACACTGAAGCTTTCTTT. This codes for CSVRGDIQNTEAFF.

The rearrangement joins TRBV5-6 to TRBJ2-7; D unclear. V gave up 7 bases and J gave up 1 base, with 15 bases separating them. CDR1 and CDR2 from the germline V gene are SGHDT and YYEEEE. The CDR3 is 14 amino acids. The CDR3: CASSWAVGSYEQYF. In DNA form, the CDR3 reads TGTGCCAGCTCATGGGCAGTTGGATCCTACGAGCAGTACTTC.

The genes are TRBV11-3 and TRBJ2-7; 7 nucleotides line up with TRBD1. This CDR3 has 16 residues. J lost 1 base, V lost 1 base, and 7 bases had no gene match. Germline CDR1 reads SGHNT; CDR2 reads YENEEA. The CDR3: CASSLGQGLGSYEQYF. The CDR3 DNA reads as TGTGCCAGCAGCTTAGGACAGGGCCTTGGGTCCTACGAGCAGTACTTC.

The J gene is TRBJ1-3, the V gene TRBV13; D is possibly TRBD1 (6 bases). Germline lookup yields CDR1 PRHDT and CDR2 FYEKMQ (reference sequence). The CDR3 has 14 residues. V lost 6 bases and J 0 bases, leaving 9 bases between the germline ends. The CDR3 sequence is CASRTQGSGNTIYF. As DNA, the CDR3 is TGTGCCAGCAGGACACAGGGCTCTGGAAACACCATATATTTT.

The CDR3 DNA is TGCGCCAGCAGCGACAGGACGGGTTCTGAAAAACTGTTTTTT. It is translated as CASSDRTGSEKLFF. This chain uses TRBV4-1 with TRBJ1-4, with D possibly TRBD1 on 6 matching bases. CDR1 and CDR2 from the germline V gene are MGHRA and YSYEKL. This CDR3 has 14 amino acids. Trimming left V 5 bases short and J 7 bases short, with 14 bases between.

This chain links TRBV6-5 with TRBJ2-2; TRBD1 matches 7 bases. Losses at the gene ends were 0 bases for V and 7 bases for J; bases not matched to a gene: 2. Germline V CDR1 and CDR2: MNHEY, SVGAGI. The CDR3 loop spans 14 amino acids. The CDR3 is CASSYSQGYGELFF. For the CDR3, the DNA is TGTGCCAGCAGTTACTCACAGGGGTACGGGGAGCTGTTTTTT.

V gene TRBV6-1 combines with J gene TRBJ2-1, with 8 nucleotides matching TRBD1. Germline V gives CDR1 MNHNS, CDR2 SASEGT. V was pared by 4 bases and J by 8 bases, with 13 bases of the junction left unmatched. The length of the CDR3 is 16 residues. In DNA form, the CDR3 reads TGTGCCAGCAGTGGCCTGGGACAGGCCTCCATTGATGAGCAGTTCTTC. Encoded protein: CASSGLGQASIDEQFF.

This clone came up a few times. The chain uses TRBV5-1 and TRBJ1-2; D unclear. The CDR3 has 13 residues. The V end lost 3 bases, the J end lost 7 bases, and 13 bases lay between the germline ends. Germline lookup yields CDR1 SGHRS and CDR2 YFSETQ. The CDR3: CASSSGVWSGYTF. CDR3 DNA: TGCGCCAGCAGCTCAGGAGTTTGGTCTGGCTACACCTTC.

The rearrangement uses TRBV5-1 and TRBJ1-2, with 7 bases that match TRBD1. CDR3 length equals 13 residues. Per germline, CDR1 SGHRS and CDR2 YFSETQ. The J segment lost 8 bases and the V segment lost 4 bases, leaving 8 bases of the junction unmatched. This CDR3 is CASSQTGNGGYTF. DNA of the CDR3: TGCGCCAGCAGCCAGACAGGGAATGGCGGCTACACCTTC.

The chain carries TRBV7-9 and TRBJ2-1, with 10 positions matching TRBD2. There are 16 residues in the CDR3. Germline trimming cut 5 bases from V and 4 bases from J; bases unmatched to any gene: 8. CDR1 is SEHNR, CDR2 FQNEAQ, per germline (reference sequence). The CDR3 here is CASSQTRLAGYNEQFF. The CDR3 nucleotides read TGTGCCAGCAGCCAAACCCGACTAGCGGGTTACAATGAGCAGTTCTTC.

The DNA for the CDR3 is TGTGCCAGCTCACCACCACTAGCGGGCTCCTACGAGCAGTACTTC. This codes for CASSPPLAGSYEQYF. The chain carries TRBV18 and TRBJ2-7; 9 bases agree with TRBD2. V lost 0 bases and J lost 0; bases outside the gene matches: 0. The CDR3 consists of 15 residues. Per germline, CDR1 KGHSH and CDR2 LQKENI.

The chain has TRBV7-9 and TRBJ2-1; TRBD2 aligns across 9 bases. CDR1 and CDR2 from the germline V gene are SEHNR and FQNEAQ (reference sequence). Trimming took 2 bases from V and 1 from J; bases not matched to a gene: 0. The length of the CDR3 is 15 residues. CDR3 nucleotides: TGTGCCAGCAGCTTAAGCGGGGGGTCCTACAATGAGCAGTTCTTC. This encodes CASSLSGGSYNEQFF.